These T cell receptor beta chains were read from a single sample in a study of cytomegalovirus exposure and HLA in healthy donors. TCRdb's table, derived via immunoSEQ multiplex PCR, lists solely in-frame clones and lacks some. Of under 200,000 clones listed, roughly 90% were seen once; the top ten hold 4% to 4.5%. The specimen was PBMCs. The receptors come from a man aged 18 to 29 in good health and CMV-seropositive. Each CDR3 is given without its conserved first and last residue.

V: TRBV27; J: TRBJ2-3; CDR3: ASSLGLAGGPPRAQY
V: TRBV27; J: TRBJ2-3; CDR3: ASRRTLLAGDTDTQY
V: TRBV2; J: TRBJ1-2; CDR3: ASSSRQVSRYGYT
V: TRBV6-4; J: TRBJ2-3; CDR3: ASSDRLTDTQY
V: TRBV2; J: TRBJ2-7; CDR3: ASKRSSEQY
V: TRBV19; J: TRBJ1-1; CDR3: ASSIVGSPGDTEAF
V: TRBV19; J: TRBJ2-2; CDR3: ASSQQGLSRTGELF
V: TRBV10-3; J: TRBJ1-2; CDR3: AISGTGQGVLKGYT
V: TRBV6-1; J: TRBJ2-7; CDR3: AISYTGDLLYEQY
V: TRBV19; J: TRBJ1-1; CDR3: ASSPGAWTEAF
V: TRBV15; J: TRBJ1-5; CDR3: ATSRDRGNQPQH
V: TRBV2; J: TRBJ2-2; CDR3: ASSWQGIRTGELF
V: TRBV29-1; J: TRBJ2-2; CDR3: SAGKTGELF
V: TRBV28; J: TRBJ1-1; CDR3: ASIMGQFDTEAF
V: TRBV30; J: TRBJ1-2; CDR3: AWSTLHGQGVGHT
V: TRBV5-6; J: TRBJ1-5; CDR3: ASSLASAFSPQH
V: TRBV15; J: TRBJ2-1; CDR3: ATSRVIGRSYNEQF
V: TRBV11-2; J: TRBJ2-7; CDR3: ASSLSAGVFEQY
V: TRBV7-9; J: TRBJ1-4; CDR3: ASSNGQGSEKLF
V: TRBV5-1; J: TRBJ2-1; CDR3: ASRRGGLAGAAKDNEQF
V: TRBV7-8; J: TRBJ2-7; CDR3: ASMAFPSYEQY
V: TRBV4-1; J: TRBJ2-1; CDR3: ASSQDRTSGSPYNEQF
V: TRBV7-9; J: TRBJ2-4; CDR3: ASSLGQGLAKNIQY
V: TRBV7-9; J: TRBJ2-5; CDR3: ASSSLETGGTQY
V: TRBV19; J: TRBJ2-7; CDR3: ASSPSGTYEQY
V: TRBV5-4; J: TRBJ2-4; CDR3: ASSTQGFDKNIQY
V: TRBV11-3; J: TRBJ2-7; CDR3: ASSAGLAGEGEQY
V: TRBV18; J: TRBJ2-1; CDR3: ASSPGFGGEQF
V: TRBV4-1; J: TRBJ2-7; CDR3: ASSQTGKTYEQY
V: TRBV4-1; J: TRBJ2-7; CDR3: ASSQPGLAGLSYEQY
V: TRBV11-2; J: TRBJ2-1; CDR3: ASSLDSSPAYNEQF
V: TRBV5-4; J: TRBJ2-1; CDR3: ASSTGGGDNEQF
V: TRBV5-6; J: TRBJ2-1; CDR3: ASSLVAGADEQF
V: TRBV28; J: TRBJ2-7; CDR3: ASSLEMWGDEQY
V: TRBV5-1; J: TRBJ2-1; CDR3: ASSFGGQVYNEQF
V: TRBV5-6; J: TRBJ2-7; CDR3: ASSWRSSGSSSRGYEQY
V: TRBV14; J: TRBJ2-1; CDR3: ASSQGAAYNEQF
V: TRBV2; J: TRBJ1-2; CDR3: ASSERMKTSGYT
V: TRBV29-1; J: TRBJ2-2; CDR3: SVVIIAQANTGELF
V: TRBV7-7; J: TRBJ2-7; CDR3: ASSPGQGPLKQY
V: TRBV7-7; J: TRBJ2-1; CDR3: ASRPVGGLSYNEQF